This TCR beta chain was identified in a study of blood T cell repertoires in COVID-19. Study-level information: Donors in the United States, Italy and Spain gave samples during acute or convalescent COVID-19. From T cells, B-cell-depleted T cells, or PBMCs came the material, which was cDNA or gDNA.

As handled by the study authors: Amplification from reference gene primers served as the basis for estimated nucleated cell counts. Sequenced by immunoSEQ multiplex PCR; TCRdb stores in-frame clones only, minus some. V and J calls and clone size are those listed in that table; D and trimming were worked out from the DNA. The sample has some 360,000 clones; about 90% are singletons. Seattle's enrolled individuals joined amid active infection and were then monitored longitudinally. The sequence was obtained from a woman in her sixties or seventies with COVID-19, enrolled during active disease. The specimen was peripheral blood.

CDR3 residues: CASSLYGDYEQYF. The CDR3, as DNA: TGTGCCAGCAGCTTGTACGGGGACTACGAGCAGTACTTC. The gene calls are TRBV5-6 and TRBJ2-7; TRBD2 might be the D (5 bases). Trimming took off 1 base at V and 3 bases at J, with 8 bases between the two ends. CDR1 SGHDT and CDR2 YYEEEE come from the germline V gene. The CDR3 extends over 13 amino acids.